A single TCR beta chain is shown here with its context. The data are from a study of blood T cell repertoires in COVID-19. Looking at the study overall: The study drew acute and convalescent COVID-19 samples from the United States, Italy and Spain. The analysed material was cDNA or gDNA that came from T cells, B-cell-depleted T cells, or PBMCs.

As originally analysed: Cell counts per sample came from amplifying reference gene primers. Assay used: immunoSEQ multiplex PCR; TCRdb lists only in-frame clones, some missing. V, J and clone size are taken as reported in that table, and D and trimming were inferred from the DNA itself. The table has approximately 31,000 clones, 85% seen once. CDR1 SGDLS and CDR2 YYNGEE come from the germline V gene. This CDR3 region has 14 residues. V lost 6 bases to trimming and J lost 2 bases; unmatched junction nucleotides: 3. The J gene is TRBJ2-2, the V gene TRBV9; 8 bases map to TRBD1. Specimen: peripheral blood. The clonotype comes from an elderly man with active COVID-19. CDR3 in DNA: TGTGCCAGCACAGGGGGCGCCAACACCGGGGAGCTGTTTTTT. As protein: CASTGGANTGELFF.